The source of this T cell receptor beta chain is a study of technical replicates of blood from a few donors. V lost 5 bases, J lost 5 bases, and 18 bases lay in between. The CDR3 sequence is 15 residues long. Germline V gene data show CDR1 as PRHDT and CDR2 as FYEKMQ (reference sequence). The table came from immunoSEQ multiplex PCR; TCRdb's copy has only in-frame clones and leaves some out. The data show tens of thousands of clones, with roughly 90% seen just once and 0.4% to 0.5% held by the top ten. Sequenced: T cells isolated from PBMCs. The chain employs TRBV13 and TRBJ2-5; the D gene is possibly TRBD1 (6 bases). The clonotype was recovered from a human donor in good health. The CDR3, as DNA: TGTGCCAGCAGCCGAGGACCCGGGACAACGGAGACCCAGTACTTC. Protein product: CASSRGPGTTETQYF.